These 26 T cell receptor beta chains were all obtained from the same sample, sequenced in a study of T cells in Graves' hyperthyroidism and ophthalmopathy. Amplification of TCR beta CDR3 regions was performed using RNA transcripts as template. HTBI primers were employed in a first-round RT-PCR of the TCR CDR3. MiXCR, applied by TCRdb to the multiplex PCR reads, yields one record per CDR3 protein. This table has hundreds of thousands of distinct CDR3 sequences, roughly 40% appearing once. Material for sequencing was blood. These TCRs come from a man between 18 and 29 years old with Graves' hyperthyroidism.

This clonotype was recorded at least ten times. V and J are TRBV2 and TRBJ1-1, with D tentatively TRBD1 (5 bases). The germline gives CDR1 SNHLY, CDR2 FYNNEI. V lost 7 bases, J lost 0 bases, and 12 bases lay in between. This CDR3 is 14 amino acids long. The CDR3 nucleotides are TGTGCCAGCATTGGGGCCGAGTTGAACACTGAAGCTTTCTTT. Protein: CASIGAELNTEAFF.

This clonotype was picked up many times. V gene TRBV19 combines with J gene TRBJ1-2; no reliable D call. The germline CDR1 and CDR2 sequences are LNHDA and SQIVND (reference sequence). Trimming pared 2 bases from V and 0 bases from J, leaving 13 bases between. The CDR3 is 16 amino acids. CDR3 region: CASSIWKERANYGYTF. For the CDR3, the DNA is TGTGCCAGTAGTATATGGAAGGAACGAGCTAACTATGGCTACACCTTC. Full variable domain (outside the CDR3, taken from reference TRBV19 and TRBJ1-2): DGGITQSPKYLFRKEGQNVTLSCEQNLNHDAMYWYRQDPGQGLRLIYYSQIVNDFQKGDIAEGYSVSREKKESFPLTVTSAQKNPTAFYLCASSIWKERANYGYTFGSGTRLTVV.

The J gene is TRBJ2-6, the V gene TRBV12-3 or TRBV12-4; no firm D call. CDR3 length equals 18 residues. V was trimmed by 3 bases and J by 2 bases, leaving 17 bases between them. The CDR3 protein is CASSFLPPSLPGANVLTF. CDR3 nucleotide sequence: TGTGCCAGCAGTTTTCTCCCGCCCTCCTTGCCTGGGGCCAACGTCCTGACTTTC.

This clonotype was seen many times. This chain links TRBV29-1 with TRBJ2-7; D is ambiguous. V gave up 6 bases and J gave up 6 bases, with 18 bases separating them. There are 13 residues in the CDR3. Germline CDR1 reads SQVTM; CDR2 reads ANQGSEA. CDR3 residues: CSVDGYKSSEQYF. In DNA, the CDR3 is TGCAGCGTGGACGGCTATAAATCGTCCGAGCAGTACTTC.

CDR3 nucleotides: TGTGCCAGCAAGTCGGGACAGTATAATTTCCAAGAGACCCAGTACTTC. It encodes CASKSGQYNFQETQYF. The chain combines TRBV7-9 with TRBJ2-5; 7 bases line up with TRBD1. The junction had 12 bases not matched to a gene; V was cut back by 7 bases and J by 1 base. The CDR3 extends over 16 amino acids. Germline CDR1 is SEHNR and CDR2 is FQNEAQ (reference sequence).

This chain links TRBV29-1 with TRBJ1-1; D unresolved. Germline V CDR1 and CDR2: SQVTM, ANQGSEA. Trimming cost V 8 bases and J 1 base, with 14 bases left between them. The CDR3 loop spans 13 amino acids. CDR3 nucleotide sequence: TGCAGCCAAGAACCGGGCCGGAACACTGAAGCTTTCTTT. The encoded protein is CSQEPGRNTEAFF.

Comments on this clonotype: The conserved final phenylalanine or tryptophan is absent from the CDR3, which likely points to a read error. The chain uses TRBV7-8 and TRBJ1-3; D unclear. From germline, CDR1 is SGHVS and CDR2 FQNEAQ. The CDR3 runs to 14 residues. The CDR3 nucleotides read TGCGCCAGCAGCTTTGGGGACTCTGGAAACACCATATATTTG. The encoded protein is CASSFGDSGNTIYL.

Worth noting for this clonotype: The CDR3 does not end in the conserved phenylalanine or tryptophan, so this is likely a read error. The chain has TRBV20-1 and TRBJ2-5; 10 nucleotides align to TRBD2. CDR3 length: 16 residues. V lost 1 base to trimming and J lost 1 base; unmatched junction nucleotides: 6. CDR1 DFQATT and CDR2 SNEGSKA come from the germline V gene (reference sequence). The CDR3 region is CSARGGGTSVQETQYL. Here the CDR3 DNA reads TGCAGTGCTAGAGGGGGCGGGACTAGCGTCCAAGAGACCCAGTACCTC.

The genes are TRBV10-3 and TRBJ1-4; D is perhaps TRBD1 (5 bases). Germline V gene data show CDR1 as ENHRY and CDR2 as SYGVKD. CDR3 length: 12 residues. Trimming cost V 8 bases and J 5 bases, with 9 bases left between them. CDR3 loop: CAIRDWNEKLFF. The CDR3 DNA follows: TGTGCCATCCGGGACTGGAATGAAAAACTGTTTTTT.

This clonotype was picked up a small number of times. The chain recombines TRBV20-1 with TRBJ1-5, with TRBD1 as a possible D gene (6 bases). V shed 3 bases and J shed 2 bases, with 14 bases lying between them. The V gene's germline CDR1 is DFQATT and CDR2 SNEGSKA (reference sequence). The CDR3 runs to 15 residues. The CDR3 nucleotides are TGCAGTGCTAGGGAGGGGGGCGCGGGCAATCAGCCCCAGCATTTT. It translates to CSAREGGAGNQPQHF.

The chain couples TRBV12-3 or TRBV12-4 to TRBJ1-4, with 7 bases fitting TRBD1. The CDR3 runs 13 residues. V dropped 7 bases and J dropped 8; count of bases not matched to a gene: 7. The CDR3: CASKRGPEEKLFF. DNA of the CDR3: TGTGCCAGCAAAAGGGGGCCCGAGGAAAAACTGTTTTTT.

The rearrangement links TRBV13 to TRBJ2-5; D remains unclear. The CDR3 loop spans 15 amino acids. V gave up 4 bases and J gave up 2 bases, with 14 bases separating them. Germline CDR1 is PRHDT and CDR2 is FYEKMQ (reference sequence). The CDR3: CASSSGGELQETQYF. The CDR3 bases are TGTGCCAGCAGCTCAGGTGGCGAACTTCAAGAGACCCAGTACTTC.

This chain joins TRBV20-1 and TRBJ2-7, with 7 nucleotides matching TRBD1. V lost 7 bases to trimming and J lost 2 bases; unmatched junction nucleotides: 8. Per germline, CDR1 DFQATT and CDR2 SNEGSKA (reference sequence). This CDR3 region has 13 residues. CDR3 in amino acids: CSGEGALPYEQYF. The CDR3 DNA is TGCAGTGGAGAGGGGGCCCTTCCCTACGAGCAGTACTTC.

This chain links TRBV7-3 with TRBJ2-5, with a possible D match to TRBD2 (7 bases). The V gene lost 2 bases and the J gene lost 4 bases, with 14 bases spanning the gap. The CDR3 is 15 residues long. The V gene's germline CDR1 is SGHTA and CDR2 FQGTGA. DNA for the CDR3: TGTGCCAGCAGCTTATACGGGGGGCAGGGAGAGACCCAGTACTTC. It encodes CASSLYGGQGETQYF.

The sample holds many counts of this clonotype. This chain uses TRBV29-1 with TRBJ1-1; the match to TRBD1 covers 8 bases. Trimming at V came to 5 bases and at J to 0 bases, leaving 2 bases not matched to a gene. From germline, CDR1 is SQVTM and CDR2 ANQGSEA. This CDR3 has 13 residues. In nucleotides, the CDR3 is TGCAGCGTTAAACAGGGGGTGAACACTGAAGCTTTCTTT. Translating it yields CSVKQGVNTEAFF.

Points on this clonotype: A much bigger clone sits one base away, suggesting this may be a read error. The chain has TRBV29-1 and TRBJ2-7; 10 nucleotides align to TRBD1. CDR1 is SQVTM and CDR2 is ANQGSEA in the germline V gene. V trimming: 6 bases; J trimming: 5 bases; junction bases outside the gene matches: 13. The CDR3 has 15 amino acids. CDR3 in DNA: TGCAGCGTCCGAACGGGAGGGACAGGGGCCCACGAGCAGTACTTC. Residues: CSVRTGGTGAHEQYF.

The V gene is TRBV25-1, the J gene TRBJ1-5; D gene ambiguous. Germline CDR1 is MGHDK and CDR2 is SYGVNS. This CDR3 region has 15 residues. The V and J ends lost 6 bases and 5 bases respectively, with 17 bases between them. The chain's CDR3 is CASSPAGGLDQPQHF. In DNA, the CDR3 is TGTGCCAGCAGCCCCGCCGGAGGGTTGGATCAGCCCCAGCATTTT.

This clonotype was seen ten or more times. The CDR3 is CAIGRLAEGEEQYF. CDR3 sequence (DNA): TGTGCCATCGGGAGACTAGCGGAAGGGGAAGAGCAGTACTTC. The V call is TRBV10-3, the J call TRBJ2-7; 9 bases line up with TRBD2. Losses at the gene ends were 8 bases for V and 7 bases for J; bases not matched to a gene: 12. The CDR3 consists of 14 residues. Germline V lookup: CDR1 ENHRY, CDR2 SYGVKD.

The rearrangement joins TRBV19 to TRBJ1-1, with unresolved D. Trimming cost V 3 bases and J 3 bases, with 11 bases left between them. The CDR3 totals 14 residues. Germline loops: CDR1 LNHDA, CDR2 SQIVND (reference sequence). CDR3 DNA: TGTGCCAGTAGTATTTTCGGGGAGTACACTGAAGCTTTCTTT. Protein sequence: CASSIFGEYTEAFF.

In regard to this clonotype: Given a much more abundant clone one base away, this may be a read error. The chain joins TRBV10-3 to TRBJ1-2, with D possibly TRBD1 on 5 matching bases. CDR3 length equals 16 residues. Trimming pared 2 bases from V and 7 bases from J, leaving 20 bases between. Per germline, CDR1 ENHRY and CDR2 SYGVKD. The CDR3 nucleotides read TGTGCCATCAGTGAGCCGGGGGTGACTTCTAAGGCTGGCTACACCTTC. Protein sequence: CAISEPGVTSKAGYTF.

The sample holds a few counts of this clonotype. The V call is TRBV5-1, the J call TRBJ2-5; D is possibly TRBD1 or TRBD2 (5 bases each). Trimming took off 2 bases at V and 5 bases at J, with 13 bases between the two ends. Germline V gene data show CDR1 as SGHRS and CDR2 as YFSETQ. CDR3 length: 14 amino acids. CDR3 amino acids: CASSFDGDGETQYF. The CDR3 bases are TGCGCCAGCAGCTTTGACGGGGACGGGGAGACCCAGTACTTC.

The chain carries TRBV2 and TRBJ2-2; 8 nucleotides match TRBD2. Unmatched junction bases numbered 5, after V lost 7 bases and J lost 7 bases. The CDR3 sequence is 13 residues long. CDR1 is SNHLY, CDR2 FYNNEI, per germline. Here the CDR3 DNA reads TGTGCCAGCACGGGAGGGGCCGGCGGGGAGCTGTTTTTT. Its translation: CASTGGAGGELFF.

The genes are TRBV7-8 and TRBJ1-5, with D unclear. This CDR3 is built from 13 residues. Trimming shortened V by 11 bases and J by 9 bases, and 20 bases separated the two germline ends. Per germline, CDR1 SGHVS and CDR2 FQNEAQ. CDR3 residues: CAWSRNSVGPQHF. Written as DNA, the CDR3 is TGTGCCTGGAGTAGGAACAGCGTCGGGCCCCAGCATTTT.

The chain joins TRBV28 to TRBJ1-6; TRBD1 matches 7 bases. Germline-derived CDR1 and CDR2 are MDHEN and SYDVKM. The CDR3 runs 14 residues. Trimming at V came to 6 bases and at J to 9 bases, leaving 8 bases not matched to a gene. The CDR3 nucleotides read TGTGCCAGCAGGGACAGGACGTGGGGTTCACCCCTCCACTTT. Encoded protein: CASRDRTWGSPLHF.

The chain links TRBV5-4 to TRBJ1-2; 7 bases align to TRBD1. This CDR3 has 13 residues. Losses at the gene ends were 5 bases for V and 6 bases for J; bases not matched to a gene: 7. The V gene's germline CDR1 is SGHNT and CDR2 YYREEE (reference sequence). The CDR3 DNA sequence: TGTGCCAGCAGTCCGACAGGGTTGGATGGCTACACCTTC. Its protein is CASSPTGLDGYTF.

This clonotype has at least ten counts. V and J are TRBV2 and TRBJ1-1, with TRBD1 identical over 9 bases. V was pared by 5 bases and J by 4 bases, with 8 bases of the junction left unmatched. Germline V gene sequence: CDR1 SNHLY, CDR2 FYNNEI. This CDR3 spans 15 amino acids. CDR3 region: CASSPQGARSTEAFF. CDR3 coding DNA: TGTGCCAGCAGTCCACAGGGGGCCAGGAGCACTGAAGCTTTCTTT.